This TCR beta chain is drawn from a study of T-cell memory formation after mild COVID-19. Study overall: Clusters of TCRs were largely donor specific. Study-wide results and limits: Second-wave clones reaching peak frequency on day 37 lacked confirmed SARS-CoV-2 specificity.

Germline CDR1 is SGHTA and CDR2 is FQGNSA. V was cut by 5 bases and J by 4 bases, with 17 bases left in between. This CDR3 comprises 15 residues. TCRdb itself ran the 5' RACE reads through MiXCR, one entry per CDR3 protein. The table has hundreds of thousands of distinct CDR3 sequences, 15% to 20% seen once. This clonotype was detected only a few times. Its antigen is not identified. V and J are TRBV7-2 and TRBJ1-1; perhaps TRBD1 as D (6 bases). This TCR derives from an adult woman who had mild COVID-19 (a few samples of this study predate the infection). Cell type and time point are not known. Sequencing was carried out using PBMCs or a T cell subset sorted from them (not recorded which). The CDR3 DNA follows: TGTGCCAGCAGCGCCTACAGGGAGGATGGCACTGAAGCTTTCTTT. Translated: CASSAYREDGTEAFF.